Included here is one T cell receptor (beta chain) sequence, with context. Per the germline V gene, CDR1 is MNHEY and CDR2 is SVGAGI. This CDR3 is 14 amino acids long. Trimming left V 8 bases short and J 1 base short, with 14 bases between. The data belong to a study of blood T cell repertoires in COVID-19. Whole-study context: Some COVID-19 samples were acute and others convalescent; all came from the United States, Italy and Spain. Sample material is recorded as cDNA or gDNA derived from T cells, B-cell-depleted T cells, or PBMCs.

Under the authors' procedure: Estimated nucleated cell counts came from reference gene primer amplification. The repertoire was sequenced with immunoSEQ multiplex PCR; TCRdb's copy has only in-frame clones and lacks some. Clone size and the V and J calls come from that table; the DNA yielded D and trimming. The sample includes roughly 210,000 clones, roughly nine tenths of them seen just once. V gene TRBV6-5 combines with J gene TRBJ1-1; no firm D call. The TCR originated in a man aged 70-80 years with acute or convalescent COVID-19. The specimen sequenced was peripheral blood. The CDR3 DNA follows: TGTGCCAGCTCCCAAAACCCAGGGAACACTGAAGCTTTCTTT. It specifies CASSQNPGNTEAFF.